This T cell receptor (beta chain) was identified during a study of cytomegalovirus exposure and HLA in healthy donors. This CDR3 spans 15 amino acids. The V gene lost 5 bases and the J gene lost 5 bases, with 18 bases spanning the gap. The germline V gene has CDR1 LNHNV and CDR2 YYDKDF (reference sequence). Primers included in the PCR were 60 Vbeta and 13 Jbeta primers. Sequenced by immunoSEQ multiplex PCR; TCRdb stores in-frame clones only, minus some. Here the sample spans nearly 110,000 clones, about 71% being singletons. This chain links TRBV15 with TRBJ1-2, with D possibly being TRBD1 (6 bases). The sequence derives from a boy aged 10-17 years in good health and CMV-seronegative. Sequencing input: PBMCs. In DNA form, the CDR3 reads TGTGCCACCAGCGGTGGGACACCTCAACTATATGGCTACACCTTC. Protein: CATSGGTPQLYGYTF.